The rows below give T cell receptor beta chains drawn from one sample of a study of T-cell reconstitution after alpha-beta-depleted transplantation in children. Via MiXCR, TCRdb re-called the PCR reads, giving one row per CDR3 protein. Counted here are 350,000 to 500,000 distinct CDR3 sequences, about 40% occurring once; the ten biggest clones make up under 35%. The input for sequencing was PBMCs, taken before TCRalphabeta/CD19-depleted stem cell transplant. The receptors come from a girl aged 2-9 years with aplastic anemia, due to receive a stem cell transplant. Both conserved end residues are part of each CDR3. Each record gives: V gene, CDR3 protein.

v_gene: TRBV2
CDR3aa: CASTQRGQGSYEQYF

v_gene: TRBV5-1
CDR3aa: CASSRDRGLLAGAYEQYF

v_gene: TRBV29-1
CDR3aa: CSVERGAAELFF

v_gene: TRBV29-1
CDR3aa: CSVVNRDRGPETQYF

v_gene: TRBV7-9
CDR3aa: CASSARLAGTYYNEQFF

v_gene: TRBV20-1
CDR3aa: CSARPLAGGQNEQFF

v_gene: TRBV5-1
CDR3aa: CASSLAASGSYNEQFF

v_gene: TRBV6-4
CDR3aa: CASRQEQFF

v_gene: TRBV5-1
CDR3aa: CASNAGAQGANVLTF

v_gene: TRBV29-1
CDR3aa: CSVEGVWEVHADTQYF

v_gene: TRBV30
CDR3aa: CAWSPQGFSYEQYF

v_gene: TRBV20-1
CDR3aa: CSVREDFSSYNEQFF

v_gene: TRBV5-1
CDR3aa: CASSLVRFNEQFF

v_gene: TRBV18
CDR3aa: CASSPSGGGGNTIYF

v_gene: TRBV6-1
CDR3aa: CASSENGIGYTF

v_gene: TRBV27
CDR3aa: CASSFRLAPSYEQYF

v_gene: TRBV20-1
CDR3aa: CSATGESTDTQYF

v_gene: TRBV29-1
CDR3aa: CSVEGTWGTDTQYF

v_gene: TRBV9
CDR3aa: CASSARDLMNTEAFF

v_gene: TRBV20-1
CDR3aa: CIARRQGTDTQYF

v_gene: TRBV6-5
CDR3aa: CASSYYPSGNGDEQYF

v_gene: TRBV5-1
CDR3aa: CASSLGAGVGTEAFF

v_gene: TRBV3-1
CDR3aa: CASSPRQGRNEQFF

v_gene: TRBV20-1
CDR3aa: CSALGTGIYEQYF

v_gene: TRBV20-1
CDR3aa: CSAPTGQGTYEQYF

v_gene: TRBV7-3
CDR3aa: CSSSQQLAGVTEQFF

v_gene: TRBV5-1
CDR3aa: CASSLVVADNYNEQFF

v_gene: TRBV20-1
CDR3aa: CSASSVLAAYEQYF

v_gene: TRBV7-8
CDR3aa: CAGSLGGGAFF

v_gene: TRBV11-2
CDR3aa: CASSLGPGLYNEQFF

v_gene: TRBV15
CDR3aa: CATAASPNEGYNEQFF

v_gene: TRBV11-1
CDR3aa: CASSSGASGLYNEQFF

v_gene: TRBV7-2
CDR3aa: CASSFSGRAGTDTQYF

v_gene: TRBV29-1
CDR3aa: CSVEGTGPRGTQYF

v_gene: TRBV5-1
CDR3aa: CASSLGGKETQYF

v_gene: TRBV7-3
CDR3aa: CASSLTGTSLQETQYF

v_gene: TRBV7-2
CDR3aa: CASSLGTARETQYF